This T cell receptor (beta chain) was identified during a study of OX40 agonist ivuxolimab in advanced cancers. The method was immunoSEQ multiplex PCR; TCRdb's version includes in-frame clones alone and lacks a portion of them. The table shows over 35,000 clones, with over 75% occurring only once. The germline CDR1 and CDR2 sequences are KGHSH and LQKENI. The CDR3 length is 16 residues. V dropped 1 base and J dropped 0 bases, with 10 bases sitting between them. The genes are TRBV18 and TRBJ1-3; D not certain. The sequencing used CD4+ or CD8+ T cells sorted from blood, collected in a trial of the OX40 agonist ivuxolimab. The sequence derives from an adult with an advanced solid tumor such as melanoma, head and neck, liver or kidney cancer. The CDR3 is CASSPLDGSSGNTIYF. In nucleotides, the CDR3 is TGTGCCAGCTCACCACTGGACGGGAGCTCTGGAAACACCATATATTTT.